This T cell receptor beta chain comes out of a study of a mutant IDH1 vaccine in newly diagnosed glioma. Study at large: Vaccination started 4-6 weeks after radiotherapy alone, or with temozolomide cycles.

Regarding this clone: Its antigen is unidentified.

V lost 2 bases and J lost 5, with 6 bases in between. Looked up from germline, CDR1 is LGHNT and CDR2 is FRNRAP. The CDR3 contains 12 residues. Specified time point: week 35, safety follow-up. Every vaccine dose comprised 300 ug of mutant IDH1 20-mer peptide plus topical imiquimod. TCRdb's table, derived via immunoSEQ multiplex PCR, lists solely in-frame clones and lacks some. In the table there are tens of thousands of clones, roughly four fifths of which are singletons. The gene calls are TRBV12-5 and TRBJ2-5, with unresolved D. The sample consisted of PBMCs, taken from a glioma patient whose treatment included an IDH1 peptide vaccine. The sequence was obtained from a man aged 35-49 years with glioma. CDR3 region: CASGLRFETQYF. The DNA of the CDR3 is TGTGCTAGTGGTTTGCGATTCGAGACCCAGTACTTC.